These 9 T cell receptor beta chains were sequenced from one sample in a study of T cell responses to AZD1222 COVID-19 vaccine. TCRdb's copy holds only in-frame clones and misses some; the assay was immunoSEQ multiplex PCR. The table shows approximately 77,000 clones, with around 92% occurring only once. Here the sequenced sample was peripheral blood, taken on day 0 of MenACWY control vaccination. The receptors shown here come from an adult in good health.

The V gene is TRBV6-8, the J gene TRBJ2-7, with 9 bases identical to TRBD2. Unmatched junction bases numbered 10, after V lost 3 bases and J lost 7 bases. Looked up from germline, CDR1 is MNHGY and CDR2 is SAAAGT. The CDR3 has 15 residues. CDR3 amino acids: CASSYLRGGAGEQYF. The CDR3 DNA reads TGTGCCAGCAGTTATTTACGCGGGGGGGCAGGGGAGCAGTACTTC.

This clone was recorded once. V gene TRBV9 combines with J gene TRBJ2-5; possible D gene TRBD2, 5 bases. The germline V gene encodes CDR1 SGDLS and CDR2 YYNGEE. This CDR3 spans 14 amino acids. V lost 0 bases to trimming and J lost 1 base, with 7 bases between them. CDR3 region: CASSVDSAQETQYF. CDR3 bases: TGTGCCAGCAGCGTAGATAGCGCCCAAGAGACCCAGTACTTC.

This rearrangement joins TRBV6-6 to TRBJ1-2, with 7 positions matching TRBD1. The V segment lost 2 bases and the J segment 8 bases; nucleotides outside the gene matches: 14. The CDR3 runs 16 residues. CDR1 and CDR2 (germline): MNHNY, SVGAGI (reference sequence). The chain's CDR3 is CASSYPPGQAGWGYTF. The CDR3 coding sequence is TGTGCCAGCAGTTACCCCCCCGGACAGGCCGGTTGGGGCTACACCTTC.

The chain couples TRBV7-2 to TRBJ1-6; possible D gene TRBD1, 5 bases. CDR3 length: 12 amino acids. Germline values: CDR1 SGHTA, CDR2 FQGNSA. V lost 0 bases and J lost 14, with 8 bases in between. CDR3 nucleotide sequence: TGTGCCAGCAGCTTAGCGGCAGGGTCCCTCCACTTT. Translating gives CASSLAAGSLHF. The full variable domain, with the rest looked up from reference TRBV7-2 and TRBJ1-6, is GAGVSQSPSNKVTEKGKDVELRCDPISGHTALYWYRQSLGQGLEFLIYFQGNSAPDKSGLPSDRFSAERTGGSVSTLTIQRTQQEDSAVYLCASSLAAGSLHFGNGTRLTVT.

The V call is TRBV7-9, the J call TRBJ2-2; D gene uncertain. V gave up 0 bases and J gave up 5 bases, with 7 bases separating them. Germline V gene data show CDR1 as SEHNR and CDR2 as FQNEAQ (reference sequence). This CDR3 region has 14 residues. Here the CDR3 reads CASSLASQTGELFF. Written as DNA, the CDR3 is TGTGCCAGCAGCTTAGCCTCACAGACCGGGGAGCTGTTTTTT.

This chain uses TRBV7-8 with TRBJ1-6; D ambiguous. Germline loops: CDR1 SGHVS, CDR2 FQNEAQ. V lost 3 bases and J 5 bases, leaving 5 bases between the germline ends. The CDR3 runs to 13 residues. The chain's CDR3 is CASSFRDNSPLHF. The DNA of the CDR3 is TGTGCCAGCAGCTTCCGGGATAATTCACCCCTCCACTTT.

The CDR3 DNA reads TGTGCCAGCAGCGGGACCGGGAGCGGGGCCTACGAGCAGTACTTC. Protein sequence: CASSGTGSGAYEQYF. The chain combines TRBV7-2 with TRBJ2-7; TRBD2 matches at 7 bases. With 5 bases clipped from V and 2 bases from J, the junction kept 9 bases outside the gene matches. Germline CDR1 reads SGHTA; CDR2 reads FQGNSA. The CDR3 totals 15 residues.

The chain joins TRBV7-3 to TRBJ2-2; 7 bases agree with TRBD2. Germline CDR1 and CDR2: SGHTA and FQGTGA. Losses at the gene ends were 1 base for V and 1 base for J; bases not matched to a gene: 3. The CDR3 length is 16 residues. The DNA for the CDR3 is TGTGCCAGCAGCTTAATGCCTAGCGGGAACACCGGGGAGCTGTTTTTT. Translation: CASSLMPSGNTGELFF.

This clone was seen only once. The chain couples TRBV19 to TRBJ1-1, with D unresolved. CDR3 length: 11 amino acids. The V gene lost 6 bases and the J gene lost 11 bases, with 13 bases spanning the gap. Germline loops: CDR1 LNHDA, CDR2 SQIVND (reference sequence). CDR3 loop: CASRWAQWAFF. As DNA, the CDR3 is TGTGCCAGTAGATGGGCACAGTGGGCTTTCTTT.